Sequencing of this T cell receptor (beta chain) was carried out in a study of blood T cell repertoires in COVID-19. Across the study: T cells, B-cell-depleted T cells, or PBMCs provided the cDNA or gDNA that served as material.

This clone was seen only a few times. The authors' processing: Nucleated cell counts were estimated from reference gene primer amplification. Only in-frame clones appear in the TCRdb table, and some are missing; sequencing was by immunoSEQ multiplex PCR. That table is the source of V, J and clone size, and D and trimming were worked out from the DNA. The table lists about 44,000 clones, 80% to 90% of them singletons. The receptor was derived from a human donor in a cohort sampled during active COVID-19. Sequenced material: peripheral blood.

CDR3 bases: TGCGCCAGCACCAAGGACAGTTTGGGCAATCAGCCCCAGCATTTT. This encodes CASTKDSLGNQPQHF. The chain combines TRBV10-1 with TRBJ1-5; a weak D match, TRBD1 (6 bases). V was clipped by 7 bases and J by 2 bases, with 15 bases between them. The CDR3 is made up of 15 amino acids. Per the germline V gene, CDR1 is WNHNN and CDR2 is SYGVQD (reference sequence).